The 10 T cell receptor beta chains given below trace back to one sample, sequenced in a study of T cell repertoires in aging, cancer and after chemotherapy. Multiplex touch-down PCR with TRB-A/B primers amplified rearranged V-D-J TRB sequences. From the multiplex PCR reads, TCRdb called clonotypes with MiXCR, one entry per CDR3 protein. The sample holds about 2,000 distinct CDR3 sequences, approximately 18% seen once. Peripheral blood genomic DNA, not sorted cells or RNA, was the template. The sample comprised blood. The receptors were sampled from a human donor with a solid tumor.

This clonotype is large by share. The chain's CDR3 is CASNLRGPSSPLHF. CDR3 sequence (DNA): TGTGCCAGCAATCTCAGGGGACCGTCTTCACCCCTCCACTTT. The V call is TRBV6-1, the J call TRBJ1-6; weak D call: TRBD1 (6 bases). This CDR3 has 14 residues. Trimming removed 7 bases at V and 9 bases at J, with 16 bases between. Germline V lookup: CDR1 MNHNS, CDR2 SASEGT.

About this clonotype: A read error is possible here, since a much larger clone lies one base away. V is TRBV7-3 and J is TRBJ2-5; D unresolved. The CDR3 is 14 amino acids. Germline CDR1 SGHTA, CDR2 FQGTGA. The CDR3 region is CASSLVSPQETLYF. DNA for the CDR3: TGTGCCAGCAGCTTAGTATCACCCCAAGAGACCCTGTACTTC. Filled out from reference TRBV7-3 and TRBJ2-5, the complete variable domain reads GAGVSQTPSNKVTEKGKYVELRCDPISGHTALYWYRQSLGQGPEFLIYFQGTGAADDSGLPNDRFFAVRPEGSVSTLKIQRTERGDSAVYLCASSLVSPQETLYFGPGTRLLVL.

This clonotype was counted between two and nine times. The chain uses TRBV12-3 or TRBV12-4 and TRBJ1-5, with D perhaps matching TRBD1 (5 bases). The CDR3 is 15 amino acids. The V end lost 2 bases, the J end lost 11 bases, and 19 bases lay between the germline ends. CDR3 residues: CASSLMGRGVRTQHF. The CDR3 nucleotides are TGTGCCAGCAGTTTAATGGGACGAGGCGTAAGGACCCAGCATTTT.

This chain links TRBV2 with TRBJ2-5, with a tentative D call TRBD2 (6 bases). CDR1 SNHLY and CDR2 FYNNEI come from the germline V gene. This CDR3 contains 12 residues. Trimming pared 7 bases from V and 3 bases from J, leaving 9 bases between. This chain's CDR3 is CASTGAEETQYF. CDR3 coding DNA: TGTGCCAGCACGGGAGCCGAAGAGACCCAGTACTTC.

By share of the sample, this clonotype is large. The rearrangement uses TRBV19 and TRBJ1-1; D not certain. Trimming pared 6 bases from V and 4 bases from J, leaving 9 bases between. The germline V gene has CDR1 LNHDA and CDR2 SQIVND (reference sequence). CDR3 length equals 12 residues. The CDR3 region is CASRGLGTEAFF. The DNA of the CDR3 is TGTGCCAGTAGAGGACTGGGCACTGAAGCTTTCTTT.

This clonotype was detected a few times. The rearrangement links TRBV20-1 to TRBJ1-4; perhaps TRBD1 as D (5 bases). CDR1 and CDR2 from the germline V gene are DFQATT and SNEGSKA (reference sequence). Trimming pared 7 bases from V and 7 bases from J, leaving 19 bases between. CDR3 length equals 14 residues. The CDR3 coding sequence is TGCAGTGTCCAAGGCGGGACGGAAGTTGAAAAACTGTTTTTT. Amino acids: CSVQGGTEVEKLFF.

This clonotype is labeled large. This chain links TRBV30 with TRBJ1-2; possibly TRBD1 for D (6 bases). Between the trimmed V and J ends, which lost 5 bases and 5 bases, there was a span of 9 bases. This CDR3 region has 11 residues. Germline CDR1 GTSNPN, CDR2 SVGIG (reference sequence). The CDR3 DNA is TGTGCCTGGGGACAGCTATATGGCTACACCTTC. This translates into CAWGQLYGYTF.

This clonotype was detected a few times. Written as DNA, the CDR3 is TGCGCCAGCAGCCAAGACGGATCAGAACCAACTAATGAAAAACTGTTTTTT. Protein: CASSQDGSEPTNEKLFF. The chain uses TRBV4-1 and TRBJ1-4, with D uncertain. This CDR3 has 17 residues. V was pared by 0 bases and J by 0 bases, with 11 bases between. Germline lookup yields CDR1 MGHRA and CDR2 YSYEKL.

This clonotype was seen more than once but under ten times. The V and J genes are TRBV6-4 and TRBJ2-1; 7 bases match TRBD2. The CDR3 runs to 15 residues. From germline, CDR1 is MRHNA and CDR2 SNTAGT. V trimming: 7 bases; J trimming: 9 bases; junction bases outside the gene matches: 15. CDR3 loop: CASTSSAGEGIEQFF. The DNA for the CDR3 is TGTGCCAGCACGTCCTCGGCGGGAGAAGGGATTGAGCAGTTCTTC.

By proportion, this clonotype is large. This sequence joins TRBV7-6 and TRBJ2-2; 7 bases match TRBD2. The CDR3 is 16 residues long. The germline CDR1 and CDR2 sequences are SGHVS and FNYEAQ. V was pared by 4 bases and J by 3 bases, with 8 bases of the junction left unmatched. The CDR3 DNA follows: TGTGCCAGCAGCTCCCGCAGCGGGACCTACACCGGGGAGCTGTTTTTT. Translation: CASSSRSGTYTGELFF.